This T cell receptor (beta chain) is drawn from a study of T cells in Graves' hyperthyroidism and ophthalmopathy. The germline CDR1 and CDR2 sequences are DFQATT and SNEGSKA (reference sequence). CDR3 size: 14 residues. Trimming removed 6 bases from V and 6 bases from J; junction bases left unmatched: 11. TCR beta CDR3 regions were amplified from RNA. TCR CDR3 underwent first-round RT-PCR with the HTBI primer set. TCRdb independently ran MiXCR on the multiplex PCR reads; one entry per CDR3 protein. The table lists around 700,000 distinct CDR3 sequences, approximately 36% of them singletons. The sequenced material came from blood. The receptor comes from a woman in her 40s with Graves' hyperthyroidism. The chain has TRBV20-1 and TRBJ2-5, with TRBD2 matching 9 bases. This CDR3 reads CSASASLAGKTQYF. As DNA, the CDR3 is TGCAGTGCATCTGCTTCGCTAGCGGGGAAGACCCAGTACTTC.